The 13 T cell receptor beta chains below come from one sample, sequenced in a study of regulatory T cells in long-lasting Graves disease. To make TCR beta libraries, researchers used iRepertoire HTBI primers and Arm-PCR of CDR3 regions. TCRdb recomputed calls from the multiplex PCR reads with MiXCR, one row per CDR3 protein. The sample lists about 540,000 distinct CDR3 sequences, approximately 12% seen once, with 10% in the top ten. The time point is: newly diagnosed GD, antithyroid drugs for less than 3 months. Following extraction of RNA from PBMCs, that RNA was used to make the TCR library. This sample also belongs to another study, concerning T cells in Graves' hyperthyroidism and ophthalmopathy.

The specimen was peripheral blood mononuclear cells (PBMCs), collected at new diagnosis, from a patient treated with antithyroid drugs. All receptors come from a man aged 25 to 45 with Graves disease.

This clonotype was detected only a few times. The CDR3 coding sequence is TGTGCCAGCAGTGAATGGCAGCGGGACGGCACCGGGGAGCTGTTTTTT. This sequence encodes CASSEWQRDGTGELFF. This chain connects TRBV6-2 or TRBV6-3 to TRBJ2-2; TRBD2 agrees at 7 bases. J lost 4 bases, V lost 5 bases, and 10 bases had no gene match. The germline V gene has CDR1 MNHEY and CDR2 SVGEGT. The CDR3 is 16 amino acids.

Details on this clonotype: Germline and junction disagree at one end, which may indicate a read error. The chain combines TRBV7-7 with TRBJ2-1, with 7 nucleotides matching TRBD1. CDR3 length equals 13 residues. CDR1 SSHAT and CDR2 FNYEAQ come from the germline V gene (reference sequence). In DNA, the CDR3 is TGTGCTAGCAGCTTAGTCACAGGGGCCCTGCAGTTCTTC. Its translation: CASSLVTGALQFF.

At least ten counts were recorded for this clonotype. The genes are TRBV12-3 or TRBV12-4 and TRBJ2-7, with 11 bases that match TRBD2. This CDR3 has 16 residues. Germline trimming cut 4 bases from V and 0 bases from J; bases unmatched to any gene: 5. The CDR3 nucleotides read TGTGCCAGCAGTTCCCAACTAGCGGGGGCCTCCTACGAGCAGTACTTC. Protein sequence: CASSSQLAGASYEQYF.

The chain employs TRBV5-1 and TRBJ1-1; D possibly corresponds to TRBD1 (5 bases). V was clipped by 3 bases and J by 8 bases, with 11 bases between them. Germline assignment: CDR1 SGHRS and CDR2 YFSETQ. There are 12 residues in the CDR3. This CDR3 is CASSSQGREAFF. Written as DNA, the CDR3 is TGCGCCAGCAGCTCCCAGGGCAGGGAAGCTTTCTTT.

There are a few counts of this clonotype. V is TRBV29-1 and J is TRBJ2-7; D possibly uses TRBD1 or TRBD2 (5 bases each). CDR1 and CDR2 (germline): SQVTM, ANQGSEA. V was clipped by 7 bases and J by 3 bases, with 10 bases between them. CDR3 length: 11 residues. CDR3 coding DNA: TGCAGCGCCGGGGCGTACTACGAGCAGTACTTC. It codes for CSAGAYYEQYF.

The rearrangement joins TRBV3-1 to TRBJ2-5, with 8 bases lining up with TRBD1. There are 15 residues in the CDR3. The germline CDR1 and CDR2 sequences are LGHDT and YNNKEL (reference sequence). The V gene end was trimmed by 1 base and the J gene end by 5 bases; junction bases not matched to a gene: 6. The CDR3 loop reads CASSQGTGIPETQYF. CDR3 nucleotide sequence: TGTGCCAGCAGCCAAGGGACAGGGATTCCGGAGACCCAGTACTTC.

With regard to this clonotype: This may come from a read error, since a much larger clone is one base off. The rearrangement uses TRBV7-9 and TRBJ2-1, with D maybe TRBD1 (5 bases). The CDR3 totals 11 residues. From germline, CDR1 is SEHNR and CDR2 FQNEAQ (reference sequence). The CDR3 bases are TGTGCCAGCCCTAGGGGATATGAGCAGCTCTTC. Translated: CASPRGYEQLF.

This chain uses TRBV3-1 with TRBJ2-4; tentative D call: TRBD2 (5 bases). CDR3 size: 15 residues. V was trimmed by 0 bases and J by 2 bases, leaving 8 bases between them. CDR1 LGHDT and CDR2 YNNKEL come from the germline V gene (reference sequence). Here the CDR3 DNA reads TGTGCCAGCAGCCAAGATACGGGGACCAAAAACATTCAGTACTTC. Translating gives CASSQDTGTKNIQYF.

Ten or more counts support this clonotype. The chain couples TRBV12-3 or TRBV12-4 to TRBJ2-7, with 12 bases lining up with TRBD2. With V trimmed by 6 bases and J by 6 bases, 9 bases remained unmatched. CDR3 length equals 15 residues. The CDR3 spells CASRSPLAGGGEQYF. In nucleotides, the CDR3 is TGTGCCAGCAGATCCCCACTAGCGGGAGGTGGCGAGCAGTACTTC.

Points on this clonotype: A single base separates this from a much larger clone, so it may be a read error. The chain couples TRBV30 to TRBJ1-2, with D possibly TRBD1 on 6 matching bases. The germline CDR1 and CDR2 sequences are GTSNPN and SVGIG (reference sequence). CDR3 length: 13 residues. The V end lost 2 bases, the J end lost 7 bases, and 14 bases lay between the germline ends. CDR3 loop: CAWSLWPGAGYTF. The CDR3 DNA reads as TGTGCCTGGAGTTTATGGCCAGGGGCTGGCTACACCTTC.

Ten or more counts support this clonotype. The chain carries TRBV9 and TRBJ2-3, with 7 bases matching TRBD2. The length of the CDR3 is 15 residues. Germline V gene lookup returns CDR1 SGDLS and CDR2 YYNGEE. The V gene end was trimmed by 4 bases and the J gene end by 0 bases; junction bases not matched to a gene: 5. Written as DNA, the CDR3 is TGTGCCAGCAGCTCTAGCGGAGGAAGCACAGATACGCAGTATTTT. It specifies CASSSSGGSTDTQYF.

This clonotype was observed a handful of times. The chain employs TRBV5-5 and TRBJ2-7; D not certain. Germline V gene lookup returns CDR1 SGHKS and CDR2 YYEKEE (reference sequence). The length of the CDR3 is 16 residues. V lost 0 bases, J lost 4 bases, and 17 bases lay in between. CDR3 protein: CASSLGFWEPIYEQYF. CDR3 coding DNA: TGTGCCAGCAGCTTGGGGTTTTGGGAACCAATTTACGAGCAGTACTTC.

For this clonotype: Possible read error: a much larger clone is one base away. This sequence joins TRBV20-1 and TRBJ2-3; weak D call: TRBD1 (7 bases). V shed 6 bases and J shed 10 bases, with 14 bases lying between them. Germline values: CDR1 DFQATT, CDR2 SNEGSKA (reference sequence). This CDR3 is built from 11 residues. CDR3: CSARGEWAQYF. In nucleotides, the CDR3 is TGCAGTGCCAGGGGGGAATGGGCGCAGTATTTT.